This passage covers 26 T cell receptor beta chains from one sample sequenced in a study of blood T cells in healthy people across ages. Alongside a J-beta primer mix, a sample-barcoded 5' primer served in a second PCR lasting about 6 to 12 cycles. TCRdb re-called the 5' RACE reads through MiXCR, storing one row per CDR3 protein. The sample lists about 1.4 million distinct CDR3 sequences, around 59% occurring once. Sequenced material: blood. These receptors all stem from a man younger than 35 in good health.

For the CDR3, the DNA is TGTGCCAGCAGCCCATCGGCCAGGGCAGGGTATGAGCAGTTCTTC. Residues: CASSPSARAGYEQFF. The chain is built from TRBV7-6 and TRBJ2-1; possibly TRBD1 for D (5 bases). The V end was cut by 5 bases, the J end by 8 bases, with 19 bases between. This CDR3 spans 15 amino acids. Germline CDR1 reads SGHVS; CDR2 reads FNYEAQ.

V is TRBV20-1 and J is TRBJ1-2; D uncertain. Trimming shortened V by 6 bases and J by 6 bases, and 14 bases separated the two germline ends. CDR3 length: 12 amino acids. CDR1 is DFQATT, CDR2 SNEGSKA, per germline (reference sequence). The CDR3 nucleotides read TGCAGTGCGGATAATAGTGAACATGGCTACACCTTC. It yields the protein CSADNSEHGYTF.

This clonotype has just a few counts. The chain has TRBV10-3 and TRBJ2-7, with D perhaps matching TRBD1 or TRBD2 (5 bases each). The CDR3 is made up of 14 amino acids. The germline CDR1 and CDR2 sequences are ENHRY and SYGVKD. Trimming stripped 7 bases from V and 2 bases from J, with 15 bases between. CDR3 amino acids: CAIKKGRGAYEQYF. DNA of the CDR3: TGTGCCATCAAAAAGGGACGGGGTGCCTACGAGCAGTACTTC.

The V and J genes are TRBV7-2 and TRBJ2-7; 7 bases agree with TRBD1. The germline V gene encodes CDR1 SGHTA and CDR2 FQGNSA. The CDR3 is 14 residues long. Unmatched junction bases numbered 6, after V lost 3 bases and J lost 4 bases. The CDR3 protein is CASSFPSTGYEQYF. The DNA for the CDR3 is TGTGCCAGCAGCTTTCCATCGACAGGGTACGAGCAGTACTTC.

This clonotype was counted a few times. The V gene is TRBV11-1, the J gene TRBJ2-7; D gene uncertain. V lost 1 base and J lost 8, with 12 bases in between. This CDR3 is built from 13 residues. Germline-derived CDR1 and CDR2 are SGHAT and FQDESV (reference sequence). CDR3 amino acids: CASSLVSEAKQYF. The DNA for the CDR3 is TGTGCCAGCAGCTTAGTCTCTGAGGCGAAGCAGTACTTC.

V and J are TRBV7-9 and TRBJ2-7; 7 nucleotides line up with TRBD1. V lost 4 bases to trimming and J lost 9 bases; unmatched junction nucleotides: 15. This CDR3 contains 15 residues. CDR1 SEHNR and CDR2 FQNEAQ come from the germline V gene (reference sequence). CDR3: CASSSRDRTFEGQYF. The CDR3 DNA is TGTGCCAGCAGCTCCCGGGACAGAACCTTTGAGGGGCAGTACTTC.

This clonotype has more than one count but fewer than ten. The chain joins TRBV4-3 to TRBJ2-7; the D gene is possibly TRBD1 (5 bases). Per germline, CDR1 LGHNA and CDR2 YSLEER. The CDR3 is 14 residues long. V lost 2 bases to trimming and J lost 4 bases, with 12 bases between them. This chain's CDR3 is CASSQTETVYEQYF. The CDR3 DNA sequence: TGCGCCAGCAGCCAAACCGAGACAGTATACGAGCAGTACTTC.

The CDR3: CASSPMRLAPDTQYF. The CDR3 DNA reads TGTGCCAGCAGCCCGATGAGACTAGCACCAGATACGCAGTATTTT. The rearrangement uses TRBV7-9 and TRBJ2-3; 7 bases align to TRBD2. Trimming removed 5 bases from V and 4 bases from J; junction bases left unmatched: 9. Per the germline V gene, CDR1 is SEHNR and CDR2 is FQNEAQ (reference sequence). The CDR3 contains 15 residues.

The V call is TRBV7-2, the J call TRBJ2-3, with TRBD1 as a possible D gene (6 bases). The V gene lost 5 bases and the J gene lost 2 bases, with 14 bases spanning the gap. The CDR3 contains 15 residues. CDR1 is SGHTA, CDR2 FQGNSA, per germline. The CDR3 spells CASSLRQALTDTQYF. The CDR3 bases are TGTGCCAGCAGCCTTCGACAGGCTCTCACAGATACGCAGTATTTT.

The rearrangement uses TRBV29-1 and TRBJ2-7; 8 nucleotides match TRBD2. The CDR3 extends over 13 amino acids. Germline assignment: CDR1 SQVTM and CDR2 ANQGSEA. V trimming: 4 bases; J trimming: 1 base; junction bases outside the gene matches: 3. CDR3 sequence: CSVAGLVSYEQYF. Here the CDR3 DNA reads TGCAGCGTTGCGGGACTAGTGTCCTACGAGCAGTACTTC.

The J gene is TRBJ2-4, the V gene TRBV6-2 or TRBV6-3, with D possibly being TRBD1 (5 bases). The J call may be mistaken, given a closer DNA end match to TRBJ2-7. Germline V gene sequence: CDR1 MNHEY, CDR2 SVGEGT. CDR3 length: 13 amino acids. In nucleotides, the CDR3 is TGTGCCAGCAGTTGGACATCCCCCTACGAGCAGTACTTC. It is translated as CASSWTSPYEQYF.

The rearrangement joins TRBV4-1 to TRBJ2-3; no definite D call. This CDR3 comprises 15 residues. The germline CDR1 and CDR2 sequences are MGHRA and YSYEKL. V was cut by 0 bases and J by 5 bases, with 12 bases left in between. The CDR3 nucleotides are TGCGCCAGCAGCCAAGAGGTCCCGGCTAAAGATACGCAGTATTTT. Encoded protein: CASSQEVPAKDTQYF.

In regard to this clonotype: At one boundary the junction diverges from the germline segment, which might be a read error. The genes are TRBV20-1 and TRBJ1-1; D is perhaps TRBD1 (6 bases). The germline V gene encodes CDR1 DFQATT and CDR2 SNEGSKA (reference sequence). There are 16 residues in the CDR3. The CDR3 coding sequence is TGCAGTGCTCACTCACCCCGGGGAGGGGGGGACACTGTAGCTTTCTTT. Translation: CSAHSPRGGGDTVAFF.

The chain links TRBV7-8 to TRBJ1-2, with TRBD1 identical over 7 bases. CDR1 and CDR2 from the germline V gene are SGHVS and FQNEAQ. The CDR3 consists of 14 residues. V was clipped by 6 bases and J by 7 bases; unmatched bases: 11. CDR3 residues: CASRSDRQDRGYTF. The CDR3 DNA is TGTGCCAGCAGGTCGGACAGGCAGGATCGTGGCTACACCTTC.

Only a few counts were recorded for this clonotype. The rearrangement links TRBV20-1 to TRBJ2-1; TRBD2 matches at 10 bases. CDR3 length: 14 amino acids. Germline V gene lookup returns CDR1 DFQATT and CDR2 SNEGSKA (reference sequence). With 6 bases clipped from V and 6 bases from J, the junction kept 8 bases outside the gene matches. This CDR3 is CSAQTSGIPNEQFF. Written as DNA, the CDR3 is TGCAGTGCGCAAACTAGCGGGATACCCAATGAGCAGTTCTTC.

In DNA, the CDR3 is TGCGCCAGCAGCCAAGATCTCGGGGGAGAAGCTTTCTTT. Its protein is CASSQDLGGEAFF. The chain is built from TRBV4-3 and TRBJ1-1, with a weak D call TRBD1 (5 bases). This CDR3 is built from 13 residues. Trimming cost V 0 bases and J 8 bases, with 10 bases left between them. CDR1 and CDR2 from the germline V gene are LGHNA and YSLEER.

This clonotype turned up a few times. This rearrangement joins TRBV6-1 to TRBJ2-1; D unclear. V lost 7 bases and J 0 bases, leaving 10 bases between the germline ends. The CDR3 runs 14 residues. Germline CDR1 is MNHNS and CDR2 is SASEGT. CDR3 region: CASTSTSSYNEQFF. DNA for the CDR3: TGTGCCAGCACTTCCACCAGCTCCTACAATGAGCAGTTCTTC.

CDR3 nucleotide sequence: TGCAGTGCTGAATACCTTTCGGGGTTCGGGGAGCTGTTTTTT. Translation: CSAEYLSGFGELFF. The chain carries TRBV20-1 and TRBJ2-2, with D possibly being TRBD2 (5 bases). The CDR3 has 14 amino acids. Germline lookup yields CDR1 DFQATT and CDR2 SNEGSKA (reference sequence). Trimming removed 5 bases at V and 7 bases at J, with 17 bases between.

There are a few counts of this clonotype. The genes are TRBV12-3 or TRBV12-4 and TRBJ1-6; 9 nucleotides line up with TRBD1. The V gene end was trimmed by 5 bases and the J gene end by 8 bases; junction bases not matched to a gene: 10. CDR3 length: 16 residues. The CDR3 region is CASSHAGTGLYSPLHF. In DNA form, the CDR3 reads TGTGCCAGCAGTCACGCCGGGACAGGGTTGTATTCACCCCTCCACTTT.

The chain couples TRBV29-1 to TRBJ1-2; no definite D call. V was pared by 6 bases and J by 5 bases, with 10 bases between. The CDR3 loop spans 11 amino acids. Germline V gene lookup returns CDR1 SQVTM and CDR2 ANQGSEA. Here the CDR3 DNA reads TGCAGCGTAGCCCCTGGGTATGGCTACACCTTC. Protein product: CSVAPGYGYTF.

This sequence joins TRBV12-3 or TRBV12-4 and TRBJ2-1; D call uncertain. Trimming cost V 6 bases and J 8 bases, with 20 bases left between them. The CDR3 sequence is 15 residues long. The CDR3 DNA sequence: TGTGCCAGCAGCCTAAACCCGCGGCTAGAGGATGAGCAGTTCTTC. This translates into CASSLNPRLEDEQFF.

The rearrangement links TRBV29-1 to TRBJ2-1; 14 bases match TRBD2. The assigned J gene may be wrong: the sequence end matches TRBJ2-7 better. The V gene's germline CDR1 is SQVTM and CDR2 ANQGSEA. The CDR3 runs to 15 residues. The CDR3, as DNA: TGCAGCGGAAGGACTAGCGGGGGGTCCTACAATGAGCAGTACTTC. Protein sequence: CSGRTSGGSYNEQYF.

The V and J genes are TRBV5-1 and TRBJ1-2; TRBD1 aligns across 7 bases. Unmatched junction bases numbered 10, after V lost 0 bases and J lost 8 bases. Germline loops: CDR1 SGHRS, CDR2 YFSETQ. This CDR3 has 15 amino acids. The CDR3 sequence is CASSLGQGSVQGYTF. DNA of the CDR3: TGCGCCAGCAGCTTGGGACAGGGTTCGGTACAAGGCTACACCTTC.

The V call is TRBV10-3, the J call TRBJ2-7; D may be TRBD2 (5 bases). Germline CDR1 reads ENHRY; CDR2 reads SYGVKD. V was shortened by 3 bases and J by 9 bases, with 15 bases between the two germline ends. The CDR3 has 13 residues. CDR3 sequence reads: CAISDVTTSVQYF. CDR3 DNA sequence: TGTGCCATCAGTGACGTAACAACTAGTGTGCAGTACTTC.

J is TRBJ2-3 and V is TRBV12-3 or TRBV12-4, with TRBD2 matching 8 bases. This CDR3 contains 15 residues. The V gene end was trimmed by 6 bases and the J gene end by 2 bases; junction bases not matched to a gene: 7. The CDR3 region is CASSLSGAYTDTQYF. The DNA for the CDR3 is TGTGCCAGCAGCCTTAGCGGGGCCTACACAGATACGCAGTATTTT.

The V call is TRBV5-4, the J call TRBJ2-5; 7 bases match TRBD1. V was pared by 3 bases and J by 3 bases, with 5 bases of the junction left unmatched. The CDR3 loop spans 14 amino acids. The germline V gene has CDR1 SGHNT and CDR2 YYREEE (reference sequence). CDR3 DNA sequence: TGTGCCAGCAGCTGGGACAGACGAGAAGAGACCCAGTACTTC. It translates to CASSWDRREETQYF.